A selection of T cell receptor beta chains follows, all from one sample in a study of blood T cell repertoires in COVID-19. Assay: immunoSEQ multiplex PCR; the TCRdb copy retains only in-frame clones and omits some. The table shows approximately 120,000 clones, with approximately 84% occurring only once. The sample taken for sequencing was peripheral blood. Receptor source: a woman aged 50 to 60 with acute or convalescent COVID-19. CDR3s include the opening cysteine and the closing phenylalanine or tryptophan. D genes are given only for firm matches. Clone size is shown for a subset of rows, as once, few, many or a class of expanded clone.

-	-	TRBV19	TRBJ2-1	19	CASSMPRFFSIVTYNEQFF	TGTGCCAGTAGTATGCCGAGGTTTTTTTCGATCGTTACTTACAATGAGCAGTTCTTC
-	-	TRBV9	TRBJ2-3	15	CASSGSPMSYHTQYF	TGTGCCAGCAGCGGCTCCCCTATGAGTTACCATACGCAGTATTTT
-	-	TRBV18	TRBJ1-3	15	CASSPPVGPGNTIYF	TGTGCCAGCTCACCACCCGTGGGGCCTGGAAACACCATATATTTT
-	TRBD1	TRBV2	TRBJ1-2	13	CASSPGQGDGYTF	TGTGCCAGCAGTCCAGGACAGGGTGATGGCTACACCTTC
-	TRBD2	TRBV24-1	TRBJ2-3	13	CATGPGGADTQYF	TGTGCCACCGGCCCGGGGGGGGCGGATACGCAGTATTTT
-	-	TRBV10-3	TRBJ1-1	15	CAIQPTRTANTEAFF	TGTGCCATCCAACCGACCCGGACAGCAAACACTGAAGCTTTCTTT
-	-	TRBV9	TRBJ1-5	17	CASSRGFGYYRNQPQHF	TGTGCCAGCAGCCGCGGGTTCGGGTATTATCGCAATCAGCCCCAGCATTTT
-	TRBD1	TRBV5-8	TRBJ2-7	15	CASRQPGQGSYEQYF	TGTGCCAGCAGACAACCGGGACAGGGCTCCTACGAGCAGTACTTC
-	TRBD1	TRBV9	TRBJ1-6	18	CASSVYPQGTGGNSPLHF	TGTGCCAGCAGCGTATACCCCCAGGGGACAGGGGGTAACTCACCCCTCCACTTT
-	-	TRBV5-1	TRBJ1-5	17	CASSHRTAIYSNQPQHF	TGCGCCAGCAGCCACCGGACAGCTATTTATAGCAATCAGCCCCAGCATTTT
-	-	TRBV20-1	TRBJ1-1	15	CSASRPGTTARGAFF	TGCAGTGCTAGTCGGCCAGGAACAACCGCTCGCGGGGCTTTCTTT
-	-	TRBV5-5	TRBJ1-2	13	CASSPGVLVGYTF	TGTGCCAGCAGCCCCGGGGTTCTGGTGGGCTACACCTTC
-	TRBD1	TRBV6-2/TRBV6-3	TRBJ1-2	16	CASSYKGQGDLYGYTF	TGTGCCAGCAGTTACAAGGGACAGGGTGATCTTTATGGCTACACCTTC
once	TRBD1	TRBV6-5	TRBJ1-1	14	CASSPSRDSNEAFF	TGTGCCAGCAGTCCTAGCCGGGACAGCAATGAAGCTTTCTTT
few	TRBD1	TRBV19	TRBJ1-2	15	CASSIGTGGRYGYTF	TGTGCCAGTAGTATAGGGACAGGGGGCAGGTATGGCTACACCTTC
few	-	TRBV6-6	TRBJ1-3	11	CASSYQNTIYF	TGTGCCAGCAGTTACCAAAACACCATATATTTT
-	-	TRBV28	TRBJ1-2	15	CASSGGALGDYGYTF	TGTGCCAGCAGTGGAGGGGCCCTAGGTGACTATGGCTACACCTTC
-	-	TRBV2	TRBJ1-2	15	CASRGGDIDIYGYTF	TGTGCCAGCAGGGGGGGAGATATCGACATCTATGGCTACACCTTC
-	-	TRBV3-1/TRBV3-2	TRBJ1-4	14	CASSQDARDEKLFF	TGTGCCAGCAGCCAAGATGCCAGGGATGAAAAACTGTTTTTT
-	TRBD1	TRBV6-5	TRBJ1-2	14	CASSIGQGTYGYTF	TGTGCCAGCAGCATTGGACAGGGAACATATGGCTACACCTTC
few	-	TRBV10-3	TRBJ1-5	13	CAMRAGLNQPQHF	TGTGCCATGAGGGCAGGCCTCAATCAGCCCCAGCATTTT
-	-	TRBV6-5	TRBJ1-4	14	CASSAGTRREKLFF	TGTGCCAGCAGCGCGGGAACGAGGAGAGAAAAACTGTTTTTT
-	TRBD2	TRBV28	TRBJ2-3	15	CASSIIAGGTDTQYF	TGTGCCAGCAGTATAATAGCGGGGGGCACAGATACGCAGTATTTT
-	TRBD1	TRBV6-6	TRBJ1-3	14	CASSYGTGGNTIYF	TGTGCCAGCAGTTACGGGACAGGGGGAAACACCATATATTTT
-	-	TRBV5-1	TRBJ2-5	17	CASSLSQAGAFQETQYF	TGCGCCAGCAGCTTGTCGCAGGCAGGGGCATTTCAAGAGACCCAGTACTTC
-	-	TRBV19	TRBJ1-2	13	CASLDRSNYGYTF	TGTGCCAGCCTCGACAGATCTAACTATGGCTACACCTTC
-	-	TRBV5-8	TRBJ1-3	14	CASDRWGAGNTIYF	TGTGCCTCAGACCGGTGGGGGGCTGGAAACACCATATATTTT
-	TRBD1	TRBV24-1	TRBJ1-4	20	CATSDTLIRDRGRIKEKLFF	TGTGCCACCAGTGATACCTTGATCCGGGACAGGGGGCGAATAAAAGAAAAACTGTTTTTT
-	-	TRBV5-1	TRBJ2-1	14	CASSPDSSYNEQFF	TGCGCCAGCAGCCCCGACTCCTCCTACAATGAGCAGTTCTTC
-	TRBD2	TRBV19	TRBJ2-1	14	CASKRVAGDNEQFF	TGTGCCAGTAAGCGAGTTGCGGGGGACAATGAGCAGTTCTTC
-	-	TRBV12-3/TRBV12-4	TRBJ1-1	13	CASSARGSAEAFF	TGTGCCAGCAGTGCAAGGGGGTCAGCTGAAGCTTTCTTT
once	-	TRBV3-1/TRBV3-2	TRBJ1-1	14	CASTPGGGDTEAFF	TGTGCCAGCACCCCCGGCGGGGGGGACACTGAAGCTTTCTTT
few	-	TRBV7-9	TRBJ1-1	15	CANIRAGSTNTEAFF	TGTGCCAACATTCGAGCAGGGTCTACTAACACTGAAGCTTTCTTT
few	TRBD1	TRBV7-2	TRBJ1-3	18	CASSPGTGYLSTGNTIYF	TGTGCCAGCAGCCCCGGGACAGGTTATCTTTCTACGGGAAACACCATATATTTT
-	TRBD1	TRBV6-5	TRBJ1-1	13	CASSPGQGIKAFF	TGTGCCAGCAGCCCGGGACAGGGAATAAAAGCTTTCTTT
-	-	TRBV5-1	TRBJ1-1	14	CASSLQSMNTEAFF	TGCGCCAGCAGCTTGCAATCAATGAACACTGAAGCTTTCTTT
-	TRBD1	TRBV27	TRBJ2-4	18	CASSPRDRETLAKNIQYF	TGTGCCAGCAGTCCCCGGGACAGAGAAACGCTAGCCAAAAACATTCAGTACTTC
-	-	TRBV19	TRBJ2-5	14	CASSTLRVQETQYF	TGTGCCAGTAGCACTCTCAGGGTCCAAGAGACCCAGTACTTC
-	TRBD1	TRBV5-4	TRBJ1-6	15	CASSQGTGENSPLHF	TGTGCCAGCAGCCAAGGGACAGGGGAGAATTCACCCCTCCACTTT
-	TRBD1	TRBV6-5	TRBJ2-3	11	CASRGQGDAVF	TGTGCCAGCAGGGGACAGGGAGACGCAGTATTT
-	TRBD1	TRBV15	TRBJ2-5	12	CATSADRETQYF	TGTGCCACCTCGGCGGACAGGGAGACCCAGTACTTC
-	-	TRBV19	TRBJ1-3	18	CASSIDRRSQGSGNTIYF	TGTGCCAGTAGTATAGATCGTCGGTCTCAGGGCTCTGGAAACACCATATATTTT
once	-	TRBV6-5	TRBJ1-5	14	CASSYREGNQPQHF	TGTGCCAGCAGTTACCGGGAAGGTAATCAGCCCCAGCATTTT